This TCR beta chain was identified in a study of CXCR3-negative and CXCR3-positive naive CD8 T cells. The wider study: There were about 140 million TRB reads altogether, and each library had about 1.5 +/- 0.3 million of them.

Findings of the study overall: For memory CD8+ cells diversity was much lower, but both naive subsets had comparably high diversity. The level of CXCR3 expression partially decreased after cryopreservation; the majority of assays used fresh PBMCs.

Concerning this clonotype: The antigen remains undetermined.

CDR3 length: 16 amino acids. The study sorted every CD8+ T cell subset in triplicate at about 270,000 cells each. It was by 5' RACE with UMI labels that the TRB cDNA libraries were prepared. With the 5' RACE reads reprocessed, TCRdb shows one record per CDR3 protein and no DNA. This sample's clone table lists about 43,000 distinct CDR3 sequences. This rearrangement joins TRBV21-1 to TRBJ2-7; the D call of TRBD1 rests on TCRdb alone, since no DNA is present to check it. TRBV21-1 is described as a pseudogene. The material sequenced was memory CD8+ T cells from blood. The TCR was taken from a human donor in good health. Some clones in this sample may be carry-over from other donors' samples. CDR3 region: CASSKEGGQGFYEQYF.